These 15 T cell receptor beta chains share one sample of origin, sequenced in a study of cytomegalovirus exposure and HLA in healthy donors. The PCR used 60 Vbeta and 13 Jbeta primers. Sequencing used immunoSEQ multiplex PCR; TCRdb keeps in-frame clones, though not all of them. Here the sample spans roughly 100,000 clones, around 75% being singletons. The specimen sequenced was PBMCs. The origin of the receptors is a man aged 25 to 40 in good health and CMV-seronegative.

The chain combines TRBV28 with TRBJ2-1; D possibly corresponds to TRBD2 (7 bases). Germline CDR1 is MDHEN and CDR2 is SYDVKM. V dropped 6 bases and J dropped 2 bases, with 20 bases sitting between them. The CDR3 extends over 17 amino acids. The CDR3 reads CASRLRPGEGAYNEQFF. DNA of the CDR3: TGTGCCAGCAGACTAAGACCGGGGGAGGGGGCCTACAATGAGCAGTTCTTC.

This clone was counted once. At one boundary the junction diverges from the germline segment, which might be a read error. This sequence joins TRBV5-1 and TRBJ2-3, with D maybe TRBD2 (7 bases). Looked up from germline, CDR1 is SGHRS and CDR2 is YFSETQ. The CDR3 consists of 16 residues. CDR3 coding DNA: TGCGCCAGCAGCTTGGCAGGGGCGGGAGAGACAGAAACGCAGTATTTT. It encodes CASSLAGAGETETQYF.

The genes are TRBV7-2 and TRBJ2-7; D unclear. The CDR3 sequence is 11 residues long. Between the trimmed V and J ends, which lost 5 bases and 3 bases, there was a span of 5 bases. Germline values: CDR1 SGHTA, CDR2 FQGNSA. In DNA form, the CDR3 reads TGTGCCAGCAGCCTGCGCTACGAGCAGTACTTC. It codes for CASSLRYEQYF.

CDR3 amino acids: CSVGVAGGWQYF. DNA of the CDR3: TGCAGCGTTGGGGTAGCGGGAGGATGGCAGTACTTC. The genes are TRBV29-1 and TRBJ2-5; 10 bases match TRBD2. The V segment lost 4 bases and the J segment 11 bases; nucleotides outside the gene matches: 7. Per germline, CDR1 SQVTM and CDR2 ANQGSEA. The CDR3 runs to 12 residues.

The chain combines TRBV5-5 with TRBJ1-5; no clear D gene. The CDR3 totals 17 residues. Germline CDR1 SGHKS, CDR2 YYEKEE (reference sequence). V lost 4 bases and J 3 bases, leaving 20 bases between the germline ends. CDR3 region: CASSHTPEGTLNQPQHF. Here the CDR3 DNA reads TGTGCCAGCAGCCACACCCCCGAGGGAACCCTCAATCAGCCCCAGCATTTT. The full variable domain, with the rest looked up from reference TRBV5-5 and TRBJ1-5, is DAGVTQSPTHLIKTRGQQVTLRCSPISGHKSVSWYQQVLGQGPQFIFQYYEKEERGRGNFPDRFSARQFPNYSSELNVNALLLGDSALYLCASSHTPEGTLNQPQHFGDGTRLSIL.

This chain links TRBV30 with TRBJ2-2; the match to TRBD2 covers 8 bases. The CDR3 spans 14 residues. Unmatched junction bases numbered 4, after V lost 3 bases and J lost 4 bases. Germline CDR1 reads GTSNPN; CDR2 reads SVGIG (reference sequence). CDR3 in amino acids: CAWSLSGSTGELFF. The DNA of the CDR3 is TGTGCCTGGAGCCTAAGCGGGAGCACCGGGGAGCTGTTTTTT.

This clone showed up just once. The chain recombines TRBV19 with TRBJ2-6; 7 bases agree with TRBD1. The CDR3 sequence is 19 residues long. The V and J ends lost 4 bases and 0 bases, in that order; junction bases with no gene match: 12. In germline, CDR1 is LNHDA, CDR2 SQIVND (reference sequence). CDR3 in amino acids: CASSTRPGQKNSGANVLTF. The CDR3 DNA follows: TGTGCCAGTAGTACCCGTCCGGGACAGAAGAACTCTGGGGCCAACGTCCTGACTTTC.

This clone has a single count. This chain connects TRBV4-2 to TRBJ1-2; 8 positions agree with TRBD1. Per germline, CDR1 LGHNA and CDR2 YNFKEQ. The CDR3 contains 14 residues. V gave up 3 bases and J gave up 2 bases; unmatched junction bases: 2. CDR3 in amino acids: CASSQGQANYGYTF. CDR3 DNA sequence: TGTGCCAGCAGCCAGGGACAGGCCAACTATGGCTACACCTTC.

This clone was observed once. This chain links TRBV7-9 with TRBJ2-1; the match to TRBD2 covers 8 bases. The V gene's germline CDR1 is SEHNR and CDR2 FQNEAQ (reference sequence). The V and J ends lost 7 bases and 5 bases, in that order; junction bases with no gene match: 7. The length of the CDR3 is 14 residues. CDR3 nucleotides: TGTGCCAGCAACGGGGGGGCGCGAAACAATGAGCAGTTCTTC. This encodes CASNGGARNNEQFF.

This chain joins TRBV7-2 and TRBJ1-4; possibly TRBD1 for D (5 bases). V shed 0 bases and J shed 1 base, with 9 bases lying between them. The CDR3 contains 16 residues. CDR1 SGHTA and CDR2 FQGNSA come from the germline V gene. The CDR3, as DNA: TGTGCCAGCAGCTTAGCGCGGGGGGGAACTAATGAAAAACTGTTTTTT. It codes for CASSLARGGTNEKLFF.

The sample holds a few counts of this clone. The chain joins TRBV7-9 to TRBJ2-1; D may be TRBD2 (5 bases). V gave up 2 bases and J gave up 8 bases, with 10 bases separating them. This CDR3 comprises 13 residues. Germline-derived CDR1 and CDR2 are SEHNR and FQNEAQ (reference sequence). CDR3: CASSLSYGDEQFF. The CDR3 DNA reads TGTGCCAGCAGCTTAAGTTACGGGGATGAGCAGTTCTTC.

CDR3 sequence: CASSRVGSPLHF. The CDR3 region has the DNA TGTGCCAGTTCGAGGGTCGGTTCACCCCTCCACTTT. The V and J genes are TRBV19 and TRBJ1-6; unclear D gene. Per germline, CDR1 LNHDA and CDR2 SQIVND (reference sequence). The V gene lost 8 bases and the J gene lost 9 bases, with 11 bases spanning the gap. The CDR3 sequence is 12 residues long. Complete variable domain (other parts from reference TRBV19 and TRBJ1-6): DGGITQSPKYLFRKEGQNVTLSCEQNLNHDAMYWYRQDPGQGLRLIYYSQIVNDFQKGDIAEGYSVSREKKESFPLTVTSAQKNPTAFYLCASSRVGSPLHFGNGTRLTVT.

This rearrangement joins TRBV5-4 to TRBJ1-1; tentatively, D is TRBD1 (6 bases). Germline V CDR1 and CDR2: SGHNT, YYREEE (reference sequence). The CDR3 length is 15 residues. V dropped 9 bases and J dropped 0 bases, with 18 bases sitting between them. For the CDR3, the DNA is TGTGCCACCGCACCGACAGGTAACATGAACACTGAAGCTTTCTTT. This translates into CATAPTGNMNTEAFF.

The chain combines TRBV5-1 with TRBJ1-4; D unclear. The CDR3 extends over 16 amino acids. The germline gives CDR1 SGHRS, CDR2 YFSETQ. Trimming stripped 4 bases from V and 0 bases from J, with 13 bases between. The CDR3 DNA is TGCGCCAGCAGCCCCCGGGTATCGGCAACTAATGAAAAACTGTTTTTT. Protein product: CASSPRVSATNEKLFF.

This chain connects TRBV5-1 to TRBJ1-2; D call uncertain. Germline V gives CDR1 SGHRS, CDR2 YFSETQ. This CDR3 has 12 amino acids. Trimming shortened V by 5 bases and J by 5 bases, and 10 bases separated the two germline ends. In nucleotides, the CDR3 is TGCGCCAGCAGGGGTGAGGGTTATGGCTACACCTTC. Residues: CASRGEGYGYTF.